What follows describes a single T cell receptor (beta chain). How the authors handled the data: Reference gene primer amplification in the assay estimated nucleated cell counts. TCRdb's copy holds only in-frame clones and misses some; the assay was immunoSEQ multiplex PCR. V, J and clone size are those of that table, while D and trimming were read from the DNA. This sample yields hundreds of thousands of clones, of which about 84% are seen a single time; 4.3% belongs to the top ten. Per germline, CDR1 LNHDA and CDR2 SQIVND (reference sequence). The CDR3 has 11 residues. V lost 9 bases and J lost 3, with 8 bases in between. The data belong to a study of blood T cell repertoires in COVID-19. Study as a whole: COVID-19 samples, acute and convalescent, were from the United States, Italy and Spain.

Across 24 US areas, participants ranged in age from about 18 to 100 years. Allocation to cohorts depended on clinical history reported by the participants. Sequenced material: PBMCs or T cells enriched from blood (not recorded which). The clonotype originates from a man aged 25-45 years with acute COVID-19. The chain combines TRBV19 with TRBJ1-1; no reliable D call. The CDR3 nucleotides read TGTGCCAGACAACTACACACTGAAGCTTTCTTT. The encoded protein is CARQLHTEAFF. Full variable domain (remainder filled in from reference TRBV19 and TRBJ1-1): DGGITQSPKYLFRKEGQNVTLSCEQNLNHDAMYWYRQDPGQGLRLIYYSQIVNDFQKGDIAEGYSVSREKKESFPLTVTSAQKNPTAFYLCARQLHTEAFFGQGTRLTVV.